The rows below give T cell receptor beta chains drawn from one sample of a study of blood T cell repertoires in COVID-19. Libraries were prepared by immunoSEQ multiplex PCR; TCRdb keeps only in-frame clonotypes and omits some of them. The sample has around 200,000 clones, about 80% seen once. Sequencing input: peripheral blood. The source of these receptors is a human donor with acute or convalescent COVID-19. The donor label of this sample is uncertain. The CDR3 runs from the conserved cysteine through the conserved F or W. Each record gives: V gene, clone size, J gene, D gene, CDR3 protein, CDR3 DNA. D genes are given only for firm matches. Expanded clones get a size class; other rows say once, few or many, or leave the size out.

TRBV7-2	many	TRBJ1-2	NA	CASSASRGKDGYTF	TGTGCCAGCAGCGCCAGCCGAGGGAAAGATGGCTACACCTTC
TRBV5-1	NA	TRBJ2-7	TRBD2	CASSSTGTSGTYEQYF	TGCGCCAGCAGCTCAACCGGGACTAGCGGGACTTACGAGCAGTACTTC
TRBV11-2	NA	TRBJ1-3	NA	CASSLGPGSGNTIYF	TGTGCCAGCAGCTTAGGCCCAGGTTCTGGAAACACCATATATTTT
TRBV2	NA	TRBJ2-7	TRBD1	CASSANRGSYEQYF	TGTGCCAGCAGTGCCAACAGGGGCTCCTACGAGCAGTACTTC
TRBV13	NA	TRBJ2-6	NA	CASSNPAAGGSGANVLTF	TGTGCCAGCAGCAATCCTGCGGCGGGTGGCTCTGGGGCCAACGTCCTGACTTTC
TRBV5-1	NA	TRBJ2-7	TRBD1	CASSLRTGLSYEQYF	TGCGCCAGCAGCTTGAGGACAGGCTTATCCTACGAGCAGTACTTC
TRBV19	NA	TRBJ2-5	NA	CASSRQAGGGETQYF	TGTGCCAGTAGTAGGCAGGCGGGTGGCGGAGAGACCCAGTACTTC
TRBV6-5	NA	TRBJ1-6	NA	CASSYSGRVHSPLHF	TGTGCCAGCAGTTACTCGGGCAGGGTTCATTCACCCCTCCACTTT
TRBV6-1	NA	TRBJ1-5	NA	CASSGPLGQSDSNQPQHF	TGTGCCAGCAGTGGACCCTTAGGACAGTCCGATAGCAATCAGCCCCAGCATTTT
TRBV3-1/TRBV3-2	NA	TRBJ1-1	NA	CASSPGFLTEAFF	TGTGCCAGCAGCCCAGGGTTTTTGACTGAAGCTTTCTTT
TRBV19	NA	TRBJ1-2	TRBD1	CASSIAGQGSNYGYTF	TGTGCCAGTAGTATAGCCGGACAGGGGTCTAACTATGGCTACACCTTC
TRBV4-1	NA	TRBJ1-4	TRBD1	CASSPRTGGTNEKLFF	TGCGCCAGCAGCCCCAGGACAGGGGGAACTAATGAAAAACTGTTTTTT
TRBV3-1/TRBV3-2	NA	TRBJ1-2	NA	CASSLLGLSFYGYTF	TGTGCCAGCAGCCTTCTAGGCCTCTCTTTCTATGGCTACACCTTC
TRBV19	few	TRBJ1-5	NA	CASSIGANAVQPQHF	TGTGCCAGTAGTATAGGGGCCAACGCTGTCCAGCCCCAGCATTTT
TRBV25-1	NA	TRBJ1-3	NA	CASSEGGGKGPGNTIYF	TGTGCCAGCAGTGAAGGGGGAGGAAAAGGCCCTGGAAACACCATATATTTT
TRBV11-2	NA	TRBJ1-1	NA	CASSPSVNTEAFF	TGTGCCAGCAGCCCCTCCGTGAACACTGAAGCTTTCTTT
TRBV5-6	once	TRBJ1-1	NA	CASSGASSTEAFF	TGTGCCAGCAGCGGGGCCTCCTCCACTGAAGCTTTCTTT
TRBV28	NA	TRBJ2-1	NA	CASSPPPGASSNEQFF	TGTGCCAGCAGTCCTCCCCCTGGGGCGTCTAGTAATGAGCAGTTCTTC
TRBV5-6	NA	TRBJ2-6	NA	CASSLVLLASGANVLTF	TGTGCCAGCAGCTTGGTCTTATTGGCCTCGGGGGCCAACGTCCTGACTTTC
TRBV5-1	NA	TRBJ2-2	TRBD2	CASSIGTSGTGELFF	TGCGCCAGCAGCATAGGGACTAGCGGCACCGGGGAGCTGTTTTTT
TRBV18	once	TRBJ2-1	NA	CASSPANEQFF	TGTGCCAGCTCACCGGCCAATGAGCAGTTCTTC
TRBV5-1	NA	TRBJ1-2	NA	CASSEEANYGYTF	TGCGCCAGCAGCGAGGAAGCTAACTATGGCTACACCTTC
TRBV7-2	NA	TRBJ2-5	TRBD2	CASSPGLAGRETQYF	TGTGCCAGCAGCCCGGGACTAGCGGGAAGAGAGACCCAGTACTTC
TRBV4-1	NA	TRBJ1-6	TRBD1	CASSPLPGTGSSYNSPLHF	TGCGCCAGCAGCCCACTCCCCGGGACAGGGAGCTCCTATAATTCACCCCTCCACTTT
TRBV2	once	TRBJ2-3	TRBD2	CASSSGTSMADTQYF	TGTGCCAGCAGTTCCGGGACTAGTATGGCAGATACGCAGTATTTT
TRBV11-2	NA	TRBJ2-1	TRBD2	CASSLEGGLAGEQFF	TGTGCCAGCAGCTTAGAAGGCGGGCTAGCGGGTGAGCAGTTCTTC
TRBV2	NA	TRBJ2-3	TRBD2	CASSPAGLSTDTQYF	TGTGCCAGCAGTCCAGCGGGGCTCAGCACAGATACGCAGTATTTT
TRBV5-1	NA	TRBJ2-3	TRBD2	CASSLMRGGTDTQYF	TGCGCCAGCAGCTTGATGAGGGGAGGGACAGATACGCAGTATTTT
TRBV9	NA	TRBJ2-1	NA	CASSVLSAGYNEQFF	TGTGCCAGCAGCGTACTTAGCGCGGGGTACAATGAGCAGTTCTTC
TRBV4-1	NA	TRBJ2-4	NA	CASSQDPGDIQYF	TGCGCCAGCAGCCAAGACCCCGGGGACATTCAGTACTTC
TRBV6-6	NA	TRBJ2-7	NA	CASSYPPGDEQYF	TGTGCCAGCAGTTATCCCCCGGGGGACGAGCAGTACTTC
TRBV7-9	NA	TRBJ1-4	TRBD1	CASRGQGFEKLFF	TGTGCCAGCAGGGGACAGGGATTCGAAAAACTGTTTTTT
TRBV5-1	NA	TRBJ1-1	TRBD1	CASSPWTGGADTEAFF	TGCGCCAGCAGCCCCTGGACAGGGGGCGCGGACACTGAAGCTTTCTTT
TRBV2	NA	TRBJ2-7	NA	CASGAAYEQYF	TGTGCCAGCGGGGCAGCCTACGAGCAGTACTTC
TRBV19	NA	TRBJ1-5	NA	CASRKRADQPQHF	TGTGCCAGTAGAAAGAGGGCTGATCAGCCCCAGCATTTT
TRBV2	NA	TRBJ1-1	NA	CASSQEDRNTEAFF	TGTGCCAGCAGCCAGGAGGACAGAAACACTGAAGCTTTCTTT
TRBV6-6	NA	TRBJ2-7	NA	CASRRFGIYEQYF	TGTGCCAGCAGGCGCTTCGGTATCTACGAGCAGTACTTC